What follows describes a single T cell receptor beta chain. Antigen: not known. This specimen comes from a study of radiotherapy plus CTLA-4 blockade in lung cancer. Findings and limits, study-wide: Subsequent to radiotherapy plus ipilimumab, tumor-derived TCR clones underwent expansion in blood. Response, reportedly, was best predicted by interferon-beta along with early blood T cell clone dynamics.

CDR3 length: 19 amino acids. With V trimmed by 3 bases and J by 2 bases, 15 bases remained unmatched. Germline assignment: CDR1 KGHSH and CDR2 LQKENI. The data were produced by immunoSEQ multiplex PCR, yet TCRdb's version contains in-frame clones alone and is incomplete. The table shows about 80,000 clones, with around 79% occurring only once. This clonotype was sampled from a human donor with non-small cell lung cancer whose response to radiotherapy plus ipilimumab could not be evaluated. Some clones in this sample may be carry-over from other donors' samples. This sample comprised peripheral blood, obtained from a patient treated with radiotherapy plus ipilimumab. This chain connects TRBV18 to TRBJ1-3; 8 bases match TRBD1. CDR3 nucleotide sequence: TGTGCCAGCTCACCGAGACAGGGGATAGGGCCCACGACTGGAAACACCATATATTTT. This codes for CASSPRQGIGPTTGNTIYF.